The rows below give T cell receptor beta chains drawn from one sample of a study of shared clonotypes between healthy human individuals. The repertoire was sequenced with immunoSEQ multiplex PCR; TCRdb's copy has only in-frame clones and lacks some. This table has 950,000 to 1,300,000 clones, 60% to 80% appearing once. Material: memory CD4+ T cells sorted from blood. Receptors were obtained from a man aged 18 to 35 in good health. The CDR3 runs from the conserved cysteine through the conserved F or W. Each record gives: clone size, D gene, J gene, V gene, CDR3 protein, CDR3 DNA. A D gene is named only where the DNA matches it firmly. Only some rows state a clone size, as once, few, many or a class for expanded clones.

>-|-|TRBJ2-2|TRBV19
CASSRIGTGELFF
TGTGCCAGTAGTAGGATTGGGACCGGGGAGCTGTTTTTT
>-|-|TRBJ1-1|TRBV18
CASSPQGGNTEAFF
TGTGCCAGCTCACCTCAGGGAGGAAACACTGAAGCTTTCTTT
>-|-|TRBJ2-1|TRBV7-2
CASSRGGLLSYNEQFF
TGTGCCAGCAGCCGAGGCGGGCTCCTCTCCTACAATGAGCAGTTCTTC
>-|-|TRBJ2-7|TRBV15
CATSRDSPSSYEQYF
TGTGCCACCAGCAGAGACAGCCCTAGCTCCTACGAGCAGTACTTC
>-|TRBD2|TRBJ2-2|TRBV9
CASSPGRAGTGELFF
TGTGCCAGCAGCCCGGGGAGGGCGGGCACCGGGGAGCTGTTTTTT
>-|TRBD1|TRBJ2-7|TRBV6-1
CAGNRDRGYEQYF
TGTGCCGGAAACCGGGACAGGGGGTACGAGCAGTACTTC
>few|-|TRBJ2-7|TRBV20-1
CSASETEEQYF
TGCAGTGCTTCTGAGACGGAGGAGCAGTACTTC
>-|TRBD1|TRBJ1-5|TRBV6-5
CASSYPTGIRGQPQHF
TGTGCCAGCAGTTACCCGACAGGGATTAGAGGGCAGCCCCAGCATTTT
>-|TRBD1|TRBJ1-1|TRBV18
CASSGQASNTEAFF
TGTGCCAGCTCAGGACAGGCGTCGAACACTGAAGCTTTCTTT
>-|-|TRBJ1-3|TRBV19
CASSQGHSGNTIYF
TGTGCCAGTAGCCAGGGACACTCTGGAAACACCATATATTTT
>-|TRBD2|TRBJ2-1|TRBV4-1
CASRSSGSISYNEQFF
TGCGCCAGCAGGTCTAGCGGGAGTATCTCCTACAATGAGCAGTTCTTC
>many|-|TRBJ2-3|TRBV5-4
CASSLVHTDTQYF
TGTGCCAGCAGCTTGGTGCACACAGATACGCAGTATTTT
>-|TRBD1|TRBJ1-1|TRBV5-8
CASSLGWDRGNTEAFF
TGTGCCAGCAGCTTGGGTTGGGACAGGGGGAACACTGAAGCTTTCTTT
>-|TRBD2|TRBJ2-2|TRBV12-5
CASGLNPSGRASGLPTGELFF
TGTGCTAGTGGTCTAAATCCTAGCGGGAGGGCTTCGGGCCTCCCCACCGGGGAGCTGTTTTTT
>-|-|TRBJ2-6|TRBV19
CASSSGSSGANVLTF
TGTGCCAGTAGCTCTGGCTCCTCTGGGGCCAACGTCCTGACTTTC
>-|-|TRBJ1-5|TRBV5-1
CASSLGGRVDQPQHF
TGCGCCAGCAGCTTGGGGGGGCGCGTAGATCAGCCCCAGCATTTT
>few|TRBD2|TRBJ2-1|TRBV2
CASRSGLAGYNEQFF
TGTGCCAGCAGATCCGGACTAGCAGGCTACAATGAGCAGTTCTTC
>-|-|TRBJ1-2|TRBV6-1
CASSDAAKAAYGYTF
TGTGCCAGCAGTGACGCCGCCAAGGCGGCCTATGGCTACACCTTC
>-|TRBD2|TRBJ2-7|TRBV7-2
CASSLRSGRSHEQYF
TGTGCCAGCAGCTTACGTAGCGGGAGGTCACACGAGCAGTACTTC
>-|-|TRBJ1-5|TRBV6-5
CASSPTGLSNQPQHF
TGTGCCAGCAGCCCTACAGGGCTTAGCAATCAGCCCCAGCATTTT
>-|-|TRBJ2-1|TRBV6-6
CASTLRYLF
TGTGCCAGCACCCTCCGGTACCTCTTC
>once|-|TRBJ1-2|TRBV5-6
CASSLTGSYGYTF
TGTGCCAGCAGCTTGACAGGGAGCTATGGCTACACCTTC
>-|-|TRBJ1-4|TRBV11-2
CASSLERGGGEKLFF
TGTGCCAGCAGCTTAGAACGGGGCGGAGGTGAAAAACTGTTTTTT
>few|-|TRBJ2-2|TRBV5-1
CASSLRGITGELFF
TGCGCCAGCAGCTTGCGGGGGATCACCGGGGAGCTGTTTTTT
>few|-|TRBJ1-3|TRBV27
CASSPLTGYSGNTIYF
TGTGCCAGCAGTCCCCTGACAGGCTACTCTGGAAACACCATATATTTT
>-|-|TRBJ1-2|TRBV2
CASVYSLNYGYTF
TGTGCCAGCGTGTATAGTCTTAACTATGGCTACACCTTC
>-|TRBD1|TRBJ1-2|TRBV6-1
CASSRTGGFNYGYTF
TGTGCCAGCAGTCGGACAGGGGGCTTTAACTATGGCTACACCTTC
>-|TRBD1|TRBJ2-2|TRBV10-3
CAISRVGQGNTGELFF
TGTGCCATCAGTCGGGTGGGACAGGGGAACACCGGGGAGCTGTTTTTT
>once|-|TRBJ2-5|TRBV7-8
CASSETEIQETQYF
TGTGCCAGCAGCGAGACAGAGATACAAGAGACCCAGTACTTC
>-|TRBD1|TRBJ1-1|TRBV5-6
CASSLPGQPSAEAFF
TGTGCCAGCAGCTTACCGGGACAGCCATCGGCTGAAGCTTTCTTT